The 4 T cell receptor beta chains reported below all come from one sample, sequenced in a study of technical replicates of blood from a few donors. TCRdb's table, derived via immunoSEQ multiplex PCR, lists solely in-frame clones and lacks some. The sample lists nearly 70,000 clones; approximately 90% were seen once. Sequencing was carried out using PBMCs. The receptors shown here come from a human donor in good health. Some clones in this sample may be carry-over from other donors' samples.

Remarks on this clone: Sequence at one end of the junction differs from germline and may be a read error. V usage is TRBV19 and J usage is TRBJ2-1; D is ambiguous. The CDR3 totals 13 residues. Looked up from germline, CDR1 is LNHDA and CDR2 is SQIVND (reference sequence). The CDR3 nucleotides read TGTGCCAGTAGTATCGACTCCAACAATGAGCAGTTCTTC. It is translated as CASSIDSNNEQFF.

This clone has just a few counts. The chain uses TRBV7-3 and TRBJ2-3, with 8 bases matching TRBD2. The CDR3 is 16 residues long. The J segment lost 2 bases and the V segment lost 5 bases, leaving 9 bases of the junction unmatched. Germline V gene lookup returns CDR1 SGHTA and CDR2 FQGTGA. The CDR3 reads CASSIRVAGNTDTQYF. DNA for the CDR3: TGTGCCAGCAGCATCCGAGTAGCGGGAAACACAGATACGCAGTATTTT.

This clone was detected a few times. The V gene is TRBV5-4, the J gene TRBJ2-7, with a tentative D call TRBD2 (6 bases). Trimming shortened V by 5 bases and J by 7 bases, and 22 bases separated the two germline ends. CDR1 is SGHNT, CDR2 YYREEE, per germline (reference sequence). The CDR3 runs 15 residues. The CDR3, as DNA: TGTGCCAGCAGTTCTCGAATCGGGAGCGTGGGGGAGCAGTACTTC. It translates to CASSSRIGSVGEQYF.

The chain carries TRBV5-5 and TRBJ2-7; D is perhaps TRBD1 (5 bases). The CDR3 spans 15 residues. From germline, CDR1 is SGHKS and CDR2 YYEKEE (reference sequence). V lost 4 bases, J lost 2 bases, and 16 bases lay in between. The CDR3 sequence: CASSAESDSAYEQYF. As DNA, the CDR3 is TGTGCCAGCAGCGCCGAAAGTGACAGTGCCTACGAGCAGTACTTC.